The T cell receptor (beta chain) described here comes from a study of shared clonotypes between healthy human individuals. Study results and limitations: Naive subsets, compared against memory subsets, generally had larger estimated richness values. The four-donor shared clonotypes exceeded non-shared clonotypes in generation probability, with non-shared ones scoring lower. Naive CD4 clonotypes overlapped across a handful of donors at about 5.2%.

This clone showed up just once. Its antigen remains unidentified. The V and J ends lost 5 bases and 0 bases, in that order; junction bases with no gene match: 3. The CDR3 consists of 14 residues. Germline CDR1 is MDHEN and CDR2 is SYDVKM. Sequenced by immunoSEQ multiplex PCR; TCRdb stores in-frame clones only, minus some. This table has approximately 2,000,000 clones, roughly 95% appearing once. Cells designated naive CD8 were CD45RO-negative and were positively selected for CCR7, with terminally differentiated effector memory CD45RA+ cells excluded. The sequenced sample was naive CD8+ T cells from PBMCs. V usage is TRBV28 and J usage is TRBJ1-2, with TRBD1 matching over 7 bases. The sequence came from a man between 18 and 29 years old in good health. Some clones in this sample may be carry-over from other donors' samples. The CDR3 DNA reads TGTGCCAGCAGTCGACAGGGAACTAACTATGGCTACACCTTC. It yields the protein CASSRQGTNYGYTF.